The 17 T cell receptor beta chains presented below share a single source sample, sequenced in a study of T cell clonality in common variable immunodeficiency. Measured with immunoSEQ multiplex PCR; TCRdb has only the in-frame clones, and not every one. The sample was found to contain around 42,000 clones, and every one recurs. Sequencing was done on a sample of peripheral blood mononuclear cells. These receptors all stem from a person between 18 and 75 years old in good health.

The DNA read from the CDR3 is TGTGCCAGCAGCTTAATAACTTACGAG. Protein sequence: CASSLITYE. The whole CDR3 protein reads CASSLITYEQYF. The V gene is TRBV13, the J gene TRBJ2-7; D unclear. The read ends 3 residues shy of where the CDR3 ends; the end is completed using the germline J gene. Germline CDR1 PRHDT, CDR2 FYEKMQ (reference sequence). The CDR3 is 12 amino acids. V was pared by 2 bases and J by 4 bases, with 6 bases between.

This clone was seen many times. The read falls 3 residues short of the CDR3 end, and the missing part is taken from the germline J gene. V gene TRBV7-9 combines with J gene TRBJ1-2; tentative D call: TRBD1 (5 bases). This CDR3 region has 13 residues. Looked up from germline, CDR1 is SEHNR and CDR2 is FQNEAQ (reference sequence). Here the CDR3 reads CASSLGLGAGYTF. The CDR3 DNA, read in part, is TGTGCCAGCAGCTTAGGTTTAGGGGCCGGC.

There are many counts of this clone. The read comes to an end 3 residues before the CDR3 does, leaving the germline J gene to fill in the end. This sequence joins TRBV6-4 and TRBJ1-2, with TRBD1 identical over 7 bases. After removal of 5 bases from V and 4 bases from J, the junction contained 10 bases not matched to a gene. There are 15 residues in the CDR3. Germline V lookup: CDR1 MRHNA, CDR2 SNTAGT. The CDR3 DNA, read in part, is TGTGCCAGCAGTCCCAGGACAGGCTCCACCTATGGC. The encoded protein is CASSPRTGSTYG. The full-length CDR3 reads as CASSPRTGSTYGYTF.

This clone was seen many times. The read ends 3 residues before the CDR3 terminus; that terminus is restored from the germline J gene. This sequence joins TRBV20-1 and TRBJ1-6; possibly TRBD1 for D (5 bases). V lost 3 bases and J 9 bases, leaving 12 bases between the germline ends. Germline values: CDR1 DFQATT, CDR2 SNEGSKA (reference sequence). The CDR3 runs to 13 residues. Incomplete CDR3 DNA: TGCAGTGCTAGGAGGGCCAGGGCTTCACCC. This codes for CSARRARASP. The complete CDR3 protein is CSARRARASPLHF.

In its sample, this clone was seen many times. Incomplete CDR3 DNA: TGTGCCAGCAGCTTAGCGACAGCCCCCGTACACGAG. It encodes CASSLATAPVHE. Given in full, the CDR3 is CASSLATAPVHEQYF. The rearrangement uses TRBV7-8 and TRBJ2-7, with D possibly being TRBD1 (5 bases). The sequence runs out 3 residues before the end of the CDR3; the remainder is reconstructed from the germline J gene. The CDR3 has 15 amino acids. Per germline, CDR1 SGHVS and CDR2 FQNEAQ. V lost 0 bases to trimming and J lost 5 bases, with 14 bases between them. Variable domain in full (rest from reference TRBV7-8 and TRBJ2-7): GAGVSQSPRYKVAKRGQDVALRCDPISGHVSLFWYQQALGQGPEFLTYFQNEAQLDKSGLPSDRFFAERPEGSVSTLKIQRTQQEDSAVYLCASSLATAPVHEQYFGPGTRLTVT.

This clone was seen only a few times. The CDR3 extends 3 residues past the end of the read, so its final part is completed from the germline J gene. J is TRBJ1-2 and V is TRBV2; possible D gene TRBD1, 5 bases. The V gene's germline CDR1 is SNHLY and CDR2 FYNNEI. The CDR3 is 14 amino acids. CDR3 bases read: TGTGCCAGCGAGTTCTCGACAGTAGTCTACGAC. It specifies CASEFSTVVYD. The CDR3 as a whole reads CASEFSTVVYDYTF.

This clone occurred many times. The CDR3 is cut off 3 residues early in the read; its end comes from the germline J gene. This chain links TRBV2 with TRBJ2-3, with 7 bases matching TRBD1. The CDR3 is made up of 13 amino acids. CDR1 SNHLY and CDR2 FYNNEI come from the germline V gene. J gave up 2 bases and V 7 bases, and 3 bases lay outside the gene matches. CDR3 loop: CASTGTDTDTQYF. The sequenced CDR3 bases are TGTGCCAGCACCGGGACAGACACAGATACG.

Ten or more counts support this clone. The read terminates 3 residues ahead of where the CDR3 ends, so the germline J gene completes it. The genes are TRBV2 and TRBJ1-2; 7 bases are shared with TRBD1. V was pared by 7 bases and J by 2 bases, with 13 bases of the junction left unmatched. The CDR3 length is 16 residues. In germline, CDR1 is SNHLY, CDR2 FYNNEI. The DNA read from the CDR3 is TGTGCCAGCACGGCCCAACCGGGACAGAGGAACTATGGC. It yields the protein CASTAQPGQRNYG. The entire CDR3 protein reads CASTAQPGQRNYGYTF.

This clone was detected ten times or more. The read stops 3 residues short of the end of the CDR3; the missing end is completed from the germline J gene. This chain uses TRBV7-6 with TRBJ2-3; D may be TRBD2 (7 bases). V lost 1 base and J lost 2, with 10 bases in between. CDR3 length: 15 residues. Germline-derived CDR1 and CDR2 are SGHVS and FNYEAQ. The CDR3 reads CASSLDGGATDTQYF. The CDR3 bases that were read are TGTGCCAGCAGCTTAGATGGGGGGGCCACAGATACG.

In its sample, this clone was seen many times. Read sequence stops 3 residues before the CDR3 end, and the germline J gene provides the missing end. V gene TRBV29-1 combines with J gene TRBJ2-1; D unclear. V shed 4 bases and J shed 8 bases, with 15 bases lying between them. The CDR3 totals 13 residues. Germline CDR1 reads SQVTM; CDR2 reads ANQGSEA. The CDR3 bases that were read are TGCAGCGTTGGGTTAGGGCTCTGGTATGAG. It codes for CSVGLGLWYE. The full-length CDR3 reads as CSVGLGLWYEQFF.

The CDR3 bases that were read are TGTGCCAGCCGCCCAGGGACTACGGTTTCTGGAAACACC. Residues: CASRPGTTVSGNT. The entire CDR3 protein reads CASRPGTTVSGNTIYF. The chain has TRBV19 and TRBJ1-3; D might be TRBD1 (5 bases). The missing CDR3 end, 3 residues past where the read stops, is filled in from the germline J gene. V lost 9 bases and J 1 base, leaving 19 bases between the germline ends. The length of the CDR3 is 16 residues. Germline loops: CDR1 LNHDA, CDR2 SQIVND (reference sequence).

This clone was seen repeatedly, ten times or more. The read gets to within 3 residues of the CDR3 end, and the germline J gene fills in the rest. The chain uses TRBV19 and TRBJ1-5, with D uncertain. Trimming shortened V by 3 bases and J by 0 bases, and 15 bases separated the two germline ends. This CDR3 has 17 amino acids. Germline loops: CDR1 LNHDA, CDR2 SQIVND (reference sequence). CDR3 bases read: TGTGCCAGTAGTATGGTCCCGCAGGCTCATAGCAATCAGCCC. Its translation: CASSMVPQAHSNQP. The CDR3 in full is CASSMVPQAHSNQPQHF.

This clone was found many times. The read falls 3 residues short of the CDR3 end, and the missing part is taken from the germline J gene. The chain joins TRBV5-4 to TRBJ1-1, with D perhaps TRBD1 (6 bases). Trimming shortened V by 5 bases and J by 0 bases, and 14 bases separated the two germline ends. Germline-derived CDR1 and CDR2 are SGHNT and YYREEE (reference sequence). This CDR3 region has 15 residues. The CDR3 bases that were read are TGTGCCAGCAGGCAGGGGTTCAAGATGAACACTGAA. Translation: CASRQGFKMNTE. The whole CDR3 sequence is CASRQGFKMNTEAFF.

This clone was recorded many times. The read finishes 3 residues shy of the CDR3 end, and the germline J gene is used to complete it. This chain uses TRBV7-9 with TRBJ2-1; no definite D call. Germline CDR1 is SEHNR and CDR2 is FQNEAQ (reference sequence). Trimming took 5 bases from V and 5 from J, leaving 10 bases between them. The CDR3 length is 13 residues. CDR3 DNA (partial): TGTGCCAGCAGCCCTCCCCGGGACAATGAG. As protein: CASSPPRDNE. The entire CDR3 protein reads CASSPPRDNEQFF.

This clone occurred a few times. Coverage ceases 3 residues before the CDR3 finishes, and the germline J gene fills in the end. This chain links TRBV6-4 with TRBJ2-1, with D perhaps TRBD1 (5 bases). CDR1 is MRHNA and CDR2 is SNTAGT in the germline V gene. The CDR3 has 14 residues. V was clipped by 2 bases and J by 8 bases, with 13 bases between them. The sequenced part of the CDR3 DNA is TGTGCCAGCAGTGACCACCAGTGGGGCGATGAG. The encoded protein is CASSDHQWGDE. In full, the CDR3 reads CASSDHQWGDEQFF.

This clone was counted ten times or more. The read ends 3 residues before the CDR3 terminus; that terminus is restored from the germline J gene. V and J are TRBV5-1 and TRBJ2-3; tentative D call: TRBD1 (5 bases). CDR3 length: 14 residues. V was shortened by 0 bases and J by 2 bases, with 7 bases between the two germline ends. Germline CDR1 and CDR2: SGHRS and YFSETQ. The CDR3 sequence is CASSLDRYTDTQYF. The DNA read from the CDR3 is TGCGCCAGCAGCTTGGACAGGTACACAGATACG.

Many counts were recorded for this clone. The read ends 3 residues early relative to the CDR3; the germline J gene fills the gap. Other DNA variants within this sample encode the same CDR3. This chain links TRBV3-1 (or the pseudogene TRBV3-2) with TRBJ2-7, with no clear D. Germline lookup yields CDR1 LGHDT and CDR2 YNNKEL (reference sequence). The CDR3 loop spans 12 amino acids. V was shortened by 0 bases and J by 3 bases, with 3 bases between the two germline ends. The CDR3 reads CASSQDRYEQYF. The CDR3 DNA, read in part, is TGTGCCAGCAGCCAAGATCGCTACGAG.